This record looks at one TCR beta chain sequence and its context. Antigen specificity is unknown. A much more abundant neighbour one base away suggests this may be a read error. The data were obtained in a study of read filtering for tumor transcriptome and immune sequencing. Whole-study findings and limits: IR-seq and RNA-seq agreed better without single-read clonotypes. The CD138-negative fraction was mixed bone marrow immune cells, not pure T cells. Roughly four fifths of IR-seq clonotypes had one read, totaling around 4% of reads; RNA-seq: around 77% and 45%.

This library used roughly 0.4 ug RNA and molecular barcoded adaptors spanning alpha/delta and beta/gamma chains. A single record per CDR3 protein comes from TCRdb applying MiXCR to the reads. The sample records around 40,000 distinct CDR3 sequences, approximately 12% being singletons. CDR1 is KGHDR and CDR2 is SFDVKD in the germline V gene. This CDR3 is built from 15 residues. The rearrangement joins TRBV24-1 to TRBJ2-5; 8 bases are a match to TRBD2. Sample: a population of CD138-negative cells sorted from bone marrow. This clonotype was obtained from a donor aged 40 or over with multiple myeloma. The chain's CDR3 is CVTSAVGTSQETQYF. The CDR3 DNA sequence: TGTGTCACCAGTGCCGTAGGGACTAGCCAAGAGACCCAGTACTTC.